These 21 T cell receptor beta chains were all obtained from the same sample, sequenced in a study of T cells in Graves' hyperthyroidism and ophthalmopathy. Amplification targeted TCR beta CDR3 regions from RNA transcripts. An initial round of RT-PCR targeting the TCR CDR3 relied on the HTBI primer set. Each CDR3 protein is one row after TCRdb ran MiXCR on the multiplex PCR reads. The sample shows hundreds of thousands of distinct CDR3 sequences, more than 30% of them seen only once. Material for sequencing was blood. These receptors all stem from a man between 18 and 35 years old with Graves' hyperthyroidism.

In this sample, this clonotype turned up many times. This CDR3 is CASGSGGGSEQYF. The CDR3 DNA follows: TGTGCCAGCGGTTCAGGGGGAGGGAGCGAGCAGTACTTC. The chain combines TRBV9 with TRBJ2-7; either TRBD1 or TRBD2 may supply D (7 bases each). Germline CDR1 reads SGDLS; CDR2 reads YYNGEE. CDR3 length: 13 amino acids. V gave up 7 bases and J gave up 6 bases, with 17 bases separating them.

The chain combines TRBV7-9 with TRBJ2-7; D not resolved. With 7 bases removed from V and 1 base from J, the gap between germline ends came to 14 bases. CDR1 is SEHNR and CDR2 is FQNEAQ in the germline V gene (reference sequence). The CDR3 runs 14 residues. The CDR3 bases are TGTGCCAGCACCTTGACGGGTTTTTCCTACGAGCAGTACTTC. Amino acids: CASTLTGFSYEQYF.

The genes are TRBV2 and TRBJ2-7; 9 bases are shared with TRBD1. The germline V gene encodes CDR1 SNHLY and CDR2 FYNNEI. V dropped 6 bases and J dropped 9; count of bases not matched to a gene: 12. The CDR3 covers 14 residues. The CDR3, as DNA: TGTGCCAGCAGCTGGACAGGGGAAGAAGATACGCAGTACTTC. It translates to CASSWTGEEDTQYF.

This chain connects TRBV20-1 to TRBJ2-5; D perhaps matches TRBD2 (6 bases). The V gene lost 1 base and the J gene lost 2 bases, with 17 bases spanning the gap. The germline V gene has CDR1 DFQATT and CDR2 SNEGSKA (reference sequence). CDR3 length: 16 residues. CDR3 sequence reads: CSARALPGALQETQYF. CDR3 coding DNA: TGCAGTGCTAGAGCTCTCCCGGGAGCCTTGCAAGAGACCCAGTACTTC.

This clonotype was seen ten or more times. The DNA of the CDR3 is TGTGCCAGCAGCTACACATGGGACACCATATATTTT. It codes for CASSYTWDTIYF. This chain links TRBV7-8 with TRBJ1-3; no reliable D call. Between the trimmed V and J ends, which lost 4 bases and 8 bases, there was a span of 9 bases. The germline V gene encodes CDR1 SGHVS and CDR2 FQNEAQ. The CDR3 has 12 amino acids.

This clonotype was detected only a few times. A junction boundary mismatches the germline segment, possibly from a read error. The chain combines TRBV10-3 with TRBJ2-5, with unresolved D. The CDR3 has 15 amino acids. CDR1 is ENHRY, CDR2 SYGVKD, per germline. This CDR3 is CASSDPPKGRETQYF. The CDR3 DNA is TGTGCCAGCAGTGATCCCCCTAAAGGTCGGGAGACCCAGTACTTC.

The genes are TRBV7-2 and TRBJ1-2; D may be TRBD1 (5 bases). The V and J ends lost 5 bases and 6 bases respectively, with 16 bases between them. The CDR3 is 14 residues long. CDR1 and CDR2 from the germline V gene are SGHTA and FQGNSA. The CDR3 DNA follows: TGTGCCAGCAGCCCGGGAGCAGGGATCCATGGCTACACCTTC. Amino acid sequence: CASSPGAGIHGYTF.

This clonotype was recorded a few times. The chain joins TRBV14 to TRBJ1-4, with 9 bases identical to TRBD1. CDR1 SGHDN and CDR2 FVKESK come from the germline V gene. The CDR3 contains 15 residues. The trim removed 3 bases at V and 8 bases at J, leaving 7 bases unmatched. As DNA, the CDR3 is TGTGCCAGCAGCCAGCACAGGGGGCTGAGAGAAAAACTGTTTTTT. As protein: CASSQHRGLREKLFF. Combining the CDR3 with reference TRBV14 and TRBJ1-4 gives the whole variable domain EAGVTQFPSHSVIEKGQTVTLRCDPISGHDNLYWYRRVMGKEIKFLLHFVKESKQDESGMPNNRFLAERTGGTYSTLKVQPAELEDSGVYFCASSQHRGLREKLFFGSGTQLSVL.

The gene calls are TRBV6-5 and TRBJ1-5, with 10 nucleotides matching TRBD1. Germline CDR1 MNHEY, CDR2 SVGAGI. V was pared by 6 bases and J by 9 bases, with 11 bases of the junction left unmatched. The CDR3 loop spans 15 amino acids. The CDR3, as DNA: TGTGCCAGCAGCAAGGTGGGACAGGGGCATAGGCCCCAGCATTTT. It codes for CASSKVGQGHRPQHF.

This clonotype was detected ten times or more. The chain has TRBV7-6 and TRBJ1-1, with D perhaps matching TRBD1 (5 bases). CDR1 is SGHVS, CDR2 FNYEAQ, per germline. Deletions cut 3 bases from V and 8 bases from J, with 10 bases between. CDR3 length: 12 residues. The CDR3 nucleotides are TGTGCCAGCAGCTTCCGGGACGGCGAAGCTTTCTTT. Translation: CASSFRDGEAFF.

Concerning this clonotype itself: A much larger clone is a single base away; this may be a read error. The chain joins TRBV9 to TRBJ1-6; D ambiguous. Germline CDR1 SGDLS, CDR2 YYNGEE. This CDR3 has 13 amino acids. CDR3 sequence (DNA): TGTGCCAGCAGCGTAGAAGTTGGATCACCCCCCCACTTT. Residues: CASSVEVGSPPHF.

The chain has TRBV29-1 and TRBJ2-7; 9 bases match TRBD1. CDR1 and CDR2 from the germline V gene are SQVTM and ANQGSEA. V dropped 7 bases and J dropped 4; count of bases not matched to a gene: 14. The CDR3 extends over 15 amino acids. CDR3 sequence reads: CSGHFGGTGMYEQYF. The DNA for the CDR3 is TGCAGCGGTCACTTCGGGGGGACAGGGATGTACGAGCAGTACTTC.

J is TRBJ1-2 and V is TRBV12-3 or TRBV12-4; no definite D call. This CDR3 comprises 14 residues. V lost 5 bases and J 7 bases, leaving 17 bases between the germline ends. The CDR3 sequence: CASSLEAPTAGYTF. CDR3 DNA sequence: TGTGCCAGCAGTCTGGAGGCCCCAACCGCTGGCTACACCTTC.

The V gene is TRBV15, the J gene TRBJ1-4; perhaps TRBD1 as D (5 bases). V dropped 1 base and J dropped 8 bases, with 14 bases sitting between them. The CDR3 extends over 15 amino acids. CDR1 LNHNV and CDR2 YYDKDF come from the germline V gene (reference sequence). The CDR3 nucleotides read TGTGCCACCAGCAGAGCTAGGGGTTCTGGAGAAAAACTGTTTTTT. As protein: CATSRARGSGEKLFF.

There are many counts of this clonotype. The CDR3 spells CASSQEDEYAFF. DNA for the CDR3: TGTGCCAGCAGCCAAGAGGATGAATACGCTTTCTTT. This rearrangement joins TRBV14 to TRBJ1-1; D is undetermined. The germline gives CDR1 SGHDN, CDR2 FVKESK. V gave up 0 bases and J gave up 11 bases, with 10 bases separating them. The length of the CDR3 is 12 residues.

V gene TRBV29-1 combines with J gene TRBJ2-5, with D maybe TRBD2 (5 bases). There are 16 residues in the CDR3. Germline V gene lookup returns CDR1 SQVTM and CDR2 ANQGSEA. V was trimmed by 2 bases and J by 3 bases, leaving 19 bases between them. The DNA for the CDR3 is TGCAGCGTTGAACCCCGGACCGGGGAAGTGGAAGAGACCCAGTACTTC. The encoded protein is CSVEPRTGEVEETQYF.

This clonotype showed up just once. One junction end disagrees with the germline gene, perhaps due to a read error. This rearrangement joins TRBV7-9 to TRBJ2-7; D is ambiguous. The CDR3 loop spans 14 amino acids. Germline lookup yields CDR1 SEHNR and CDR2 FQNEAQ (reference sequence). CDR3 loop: CASSFYTDADEQYF. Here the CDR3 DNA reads TGCGCCAGCAGCTTCTACACCGACGCCGACGAGCAGTACTTC.

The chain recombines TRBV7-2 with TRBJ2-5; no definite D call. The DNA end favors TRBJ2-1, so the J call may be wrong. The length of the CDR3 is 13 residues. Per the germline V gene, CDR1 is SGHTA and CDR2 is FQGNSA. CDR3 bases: TGTGCCAGCAGCCCACAAGCCTACAATGAGCAGTTCTTC. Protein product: CASSPQAYNEQFF.

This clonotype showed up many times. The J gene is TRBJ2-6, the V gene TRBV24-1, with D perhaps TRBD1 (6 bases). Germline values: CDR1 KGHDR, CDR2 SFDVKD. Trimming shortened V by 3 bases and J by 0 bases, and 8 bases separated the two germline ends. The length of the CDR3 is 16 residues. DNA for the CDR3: TGTGCCACCAGTGATATGGACAGCTCTGGGGCCAACGTCCTGACTTTC. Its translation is CATSDMDSSGANVLTF.

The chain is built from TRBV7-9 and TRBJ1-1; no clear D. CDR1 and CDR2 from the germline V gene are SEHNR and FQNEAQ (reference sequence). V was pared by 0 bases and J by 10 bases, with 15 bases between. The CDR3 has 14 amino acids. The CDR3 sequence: CASSLAGSTLGAFF. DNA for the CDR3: TGTGCCAGCAGCTTAGCAGGATCTACACTGGGAGCTTTCTTT.

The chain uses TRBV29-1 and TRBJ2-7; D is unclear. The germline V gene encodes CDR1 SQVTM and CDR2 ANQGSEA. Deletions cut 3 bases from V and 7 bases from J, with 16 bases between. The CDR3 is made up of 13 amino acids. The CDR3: CSVDPMTYNEQYF. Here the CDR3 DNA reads TGCAGCGTTGACCCTATGACATACAATGAGCAGTACTTC.